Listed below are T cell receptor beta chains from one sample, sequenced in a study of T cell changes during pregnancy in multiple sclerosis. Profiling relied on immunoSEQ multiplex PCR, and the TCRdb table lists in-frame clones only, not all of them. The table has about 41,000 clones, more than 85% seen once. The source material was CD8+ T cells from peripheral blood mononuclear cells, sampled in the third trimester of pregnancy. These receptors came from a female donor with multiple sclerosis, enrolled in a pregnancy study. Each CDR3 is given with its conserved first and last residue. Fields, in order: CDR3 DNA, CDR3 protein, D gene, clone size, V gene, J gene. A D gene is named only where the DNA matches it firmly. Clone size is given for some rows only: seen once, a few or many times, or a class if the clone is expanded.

cdr3_nt: TGCGCCAGCAGCCACACGGCGGATATGAACACTGAAGCTTTCTTT
cdr3_aa: CASSHTADMNTEAFF
d_call: -
clone_size: -
v_call: TRBV5-1
j_call: TRBJ1-1

cdr3_nt: TGTGCCAGCAGCGCAGGGGGTCAGCCCCAGCATTTT
cdr3_aa: CASSAGGQPQHF
d_call: TRBD1
clone_size: -
v_call: TRBV7-9
j_call: TRBJ1-5

cdr3_nt: TGTGCCAGCAGCCAGGGGTCAGCCAACGTCCTGACTTTC
cdr3_aa: CASSQGSANVLTF
d_call: -
clone_size: -
v_call: TRBV11-2
j_call: TRBJ2-6

cdr3_nt: TGTGCCAGCAGTGAAACGGCGGGGATCCACACAGATACGCAGTATTTT
cdr3_aa: CASSETAGIHTDTQYF
d_call: -
clone_size: -
v_call: TRBV6-1
j_call: TRBJ2-3

cdr3_nt: TGTGCCACCAGCAGATTTCCGGGACAGCCCTACGAGCAGTACTTC
cdr3_aa: CATSRFPGQPYEQYF
d_call: TRBD1
clone_size: -
v_call: TRBV15
j_call: TRBJ2-7

cdr3_nt: TGTGCCAGCAGTTTAACCTCGAGGGATGAGCAGTTCTTC
cdr3_aa: CASSLTSRDEQFF
d_call: -
clone_size: -
v_call: TRBV28
j_call: TRBJ2-1

cdr3_nt: TGTGCCAGCAACTCCCTGAGCGGGGGGCGGACAGATACGCAGTATTTT
cdr3_aa: CASNSLSGGRTDTQYF
d_call: TRBD2
clone_size: -
v_call: TRBV7-9
j_call: TRBJ2-3

cdr3_nt: TGTGCCAGCAGCTTAGGGGGCCGGGGAAACACCATATATTTT
cdr3_aa: CASSLGGRGNTIYF
d_call: -
clone_size: -
v_call: TRBV13
j_call: TRBJ1-3

cdr3_nt: TGTGCCAGCAGTTTATCCGGGACAGGGTCCTACGAGCAGTACTTC
cdr3_aa: CASSLSGTGSYEQYF
d_call: TRBD1
clone_size: -
v_call: TRBV27
j_call: TRBJ2-7

cdr3_nt: TGTGCCAGCAGACCTACAGGGTTCTACAATGAGCAGTTCTTC
cdr3_aa: CASRPTGFYNEQFF
d_call: -
clone_size: -
v_call: TRBV28
j_call: TRBJ2-1

cdr3_nt: TGTGCCAGCAGTTTAAGTAAGGGGGCCTACGAGCAGTACTTC
cdr3_aa: CASSLSKGAYEQYF
d_call: -
clone_size: -
v_call: TRBV27
j_call: TRBJ2-7

cdr3_nt: TGTGCCAGCAGTCCGGGACACATCTACAATGAGCAGTTCTTC
cdr3_aa: CASSPGHIYNEQFF
d_call: -
clone_size: -
v_call: TRBV6-5
j_call: TRBJ2-1

cdr3_nt: TGTGCCAGCAGCTTGGACATTGGTGGCTACACCTTC
cdr3_aa: CASSLDIGGYTF
d_call: -
clone_size: -
v_call: TRBV5-6
j_call: TRBJ1-2

cdr3_nt: TGTGCCAGCAGCTCGCGGGGGGGCGGCACCGGGGAGCTGTTTTTT
cdr3_aa: CASSSRGGGTGELFF
d_call: TRBD2
clone_size: -
v_call: TRBV7-2
j_call: TRBJ2-2

cdr3_nt: TGTGCCAGCAGTACCCCTCTACGAGGGAGGACTGAAGCTTTCTTT
cdr3_aa: CASSTPLRGRTEAFF
d_call: -
clone_size: -
v_call: TRBV27
j_call: TRBJ1-1

cdr3_nt: TGTGCCAGCAGCGCATGTACAGGGAAAGGGTGCAATCAGCCCCAGCATTTT
cdr3_aa: CASSACTGKGCNQPQHF
d_call: -
clone_size: -
v_call: TRBV7-8
j_call: TRBJ1-5

cdr3_nt: TGTGCCAGCAGCATCTTACCCGGGACACCGTTCTATGGCTACACCTTC
cdr3_aa: CASSILPGTPFYGYTF
d_call: -
clone_size: once
v_call: TRBV9
j_call: TRBJ1-2

cdr3_nt: TGCGCCAGCAGCTTGGCACAGGGGGCCTACGAGCAGTACTTC
cdr3_aa: CASSLAQGAYEQYF
d_call: TRBD1
clone_size: -
v_call: TRBV5-1
j_call: TRBJ2-7

cdr3_nt: TGTGCCAGTAGTATCTGGGGGGCCGGGGAGCTGTTTTTT
cdr3_aa: CASSIWGAGELFF
d_call: -
clone_size: -
v_call: TRBV19
j_call: TRBJ2-2

cdr3_nt: TGTGCCAGTACATACTCGGGACTAGCGGGAGATGATGAGCAGTTCTTC
cdr3_aa: CASTYSGLAGDDEQFF
d_call: TRBD2
clone_size: once
v_call: TRBV19
j_call: TRBJ2-1

cdr3_nt: TGTGCCAGCAGCTTAGTAGCTGGGGCCAACGTCCTGACTTTC
cdr3_aa: CASSLVAGANVLTF
d_call: -
clone_size: few
v_call: TRBV11-2
j_call: TRBJ2-6

cdr3_nt: TGTGCCAGCAGCCAAGTTTTAGCGGGACCCTCCTACAATGAGCAGTTCTTC
cdr3_aa: CASSQVLAGPSYNEQFF
d_call: TRBD2
clone_size: -
v_call: TRBV4-2
j_call: TRBJ2-1

cdr3_nt: TGTGCCAGTAGTACTTCAGACAGGGGGCGGCACCAGCCCCAGCATTTT
cdr3_aa: CASSTSDRGRHQPQHF
d_call: TRBD1
clone_size: -
v_call: TRBV19
j_call: TRBJ1-5

cdr3_nt: TGTGCCAGCAGCTTGACAGCCTCCTACAATGAGCAGTTCTTC
cdr3_aa: CASSLTASYNEQFF
d_call: -
clone_size: -
v_call: TRBV5-8
j_call: TRBJ2-1

cdr3_nt: TGTGCCAGCAGTACGGGACAGGGCCGCACCGGGGAGCTGTTTTTT
cdr3_aa: CASSTGQGRTGELFF
d_call: TRBD1
clone_size: -
v_call: TRBV28
j_call: TRBJ2-2

cdr3_nt: TGTGCCAGCAGCCGACTCGTCCGGGACAGGGAAAACTATGGCTACACCTTC
cdr3_aa: CASSRLVRDRENYGYTF
d_call: TRBD1
clone_size: once
v_call: TRBV7-9
j_call: TRBJ1-2

cdr3_nt: TGCGCCAGCAGCCCGGGGACAGGAACCTACGAGCAGTACTTC
cdr3_aa: CASSPGTGTYEQYF
d_call: TRBD1
clone_size: -
v_call: TRBV5-1
j_call: TRBJ2-7

cdr3_nt: TGTGCCAGCAGCCGGGGACAGCCAGGTCAGCCCCAGCATTTT
cdr3_aa: CASSRGQPGQPQHF
d_call: TRBD1
clone_size: -
v_call: TRBV7-8
j_call: TRBJ1-5

cdr3_nt: TGTGCCAGCAGCCTGGCTACGGGCACTGAAGCTTTCTTT
cdr3_aa: CASSLATGTEAFF
d_call: -
clone_size: -
v_call: TRBV27
j_call: TRBJ1-1

cdr3_nt: TGTGCCTGGAGCTTTGGGCAGAACAATGAGCAGTTCTTC
cdr3_aa: CAWSFGQNNEQFF
d_call: -
clone_size: -
v_call: TRBV30
j_call: TRBJ2-1

cdr3_nt: TGCGCCAGCAGCCAAGGTCCCTCATTTGGTACGGATGGCTACACCTTC
cdr3_aa: CASSQGPSFGTDGYTF
d_call: -
clone_size: -
v_call: TRBV4-1
j_call: TRBJ1-2

cdr3_nt: TGTGCCTGGAGTGGGCAGGGAGGCACTGAAGCTTTCTTT
cdr3_aa: CAWSGQGGTEAFF
d_call: -
clone_size: -
v_call: TRBV30
j_call: TRBJ1-1

cdr3_nt: TGTGCCAGCAGCCATAGCGGGGGGGAGGCAGATACGCAGTATTTT
cdr3_aa: CASSHSGGEADTQYF
d_call: TRBD2
clone_size: once
v_call: TRBV7-3
j_call: TRBJ2-3

cdr3_nt: TGTGCCAGCAGCTATAGGGGGCCCGGCACTGAAGCTTTCTTT
cdr3_aa: CASSYRGPGTEAFF
d_call: TRBD1
clone_size: -
v_call: TRBV11-3
j_call: TRBJ1-1

cdr3_nt: TGTGCCAGCTGCGACACAGGGGGTGCTAATGAAAAACTGTTTTTT
cdr3_aa: CASCDTGGANEKLFF
d_call: TRBD1
clone_size: -
v_call: TRBV18
j_call: TRBJ1-4

cdr3_nt: TGTGCCAGCAGCTTAACCGGGAGTGAGGGAGTGTCGGACTTC
cdr3_aa: CASSLTGSEGVSDF
d_call: -
clone_size: few
v_call: TRBV7-3
j_call: TRBJ2-4

cdr3_nt: TGTGCCAGCAGCGAGGTCAGGGGCCACTCTGAAGCTTTCTTT
cdr3_aa: CASSEVRGHSEAFF
d_call: -
clone_size: -
v_call: TRBV7-9
j_call: TRBJ1-1

cdr3_nt: TGTGCCAGCAGGGACCCGACAGATAGCAATCAGCCCCAGCATTTT
cdr3_aa: CASRDPTDSNQPQHF
d_call: -
clone_size: -
v_call: TRBV27
j_call: TRBJ1-5

cdr3_nt: TGTGCCTGGAGTGTACAAGCGGGAGGGCCTTTGGAGACCCAGTACTTC
cdr3_aa: CAWSVQAGGPLETQYF
d_call: TRBD2
clone_size: -
v_call: TRBV30
j_call: TRBJ2-5

cdr3_nt: TGTGCCAGCAGCCCGCCCGACCGCGGCTCCTACAATGAGCAGTTCTTC
cdr3_aa: CASSPPDRGSYNEQFF
d_call: -
clone_size: -
v_call: TRBV27
j_call: TRBJ2-1

cdr3_nt: TGTGCCAGGTGGAGTGGCTTCCGAGAGACCCAGTACTTC
cdr3_aa: CARWSGFRETQYF
d_call: -
clone_size: -
v_call: TRBV11-3
j_call: TRBJ2-5

cdr3_nt: TGTGCCAGCAGCCGCCGCGGCGGGGTACCCATGAACACTGAAGCTTTCTTT
cdr3_aa: CASSRRGGVPMNTEAFF
d_call: -
clone_size: -
v_call: TRBV11-3
j_call: TRBJ1-1

cdr3_nt: TGTGCCAGTAGTAGGGGAGGGATCTCGCCCCAGCATTTT
cdr3_aa: CASSRGGISPQHF
d_call: -
clone_size: -
v_call: TRBV19
j_call: TRBJ1-5

cdr3_nt: TGTGCCAGCAGCCAAGAACAGGGGGACACCTACAATGAGCAGTTCTTC
cdr3_aa: CASSQEQGDTYNEQFF
d_call: TRBD1
clone_size: -
v_call: TRBV14
j_call: TRBJ2-1

cdr3_nt: TGTGCCAGCAGCGAACGGACGACGGGGTCTGAGCAGTTCTTC
cdr3_aa: CASSERTTGSEQFF
d_call: -
clone_size: -
v_call: TRBV11-3
j_call: TRBJ2-1

cdr3_nt: TGTGCCACCAGCCCCGAGGGTACCGGGGAGCTGTTTTTT
cdr3_aa: CATSPEGTGELFF
d_call: -
clone_size: -
v_call: TRBV15
j_call: TRBJ2-2

cdr3_nt: TGTGCCAGCAGCTTGGGGACAGAGCTACTTGAAAAACTGTTTTTT
cdr3_aa: CASSLGTELLEKLFF
d_call: TRBD1
clone_size: few
v_call: TRBV7-7
j_call: TRBJ1-4

cdr3_nt: TGTGCCAGCAGCGTAGGCAGGGGGCGCGTTGGAGAAAAACTGTTTTTT
cdr3_aa: CASSVGRGRVGEKLFF
d_call: TRBD1
clone_size: -
v_call: TRBV9
j_call: TRBJ1-4

cdr3_nt: TGTGCCAGCAGCTTATCAGTGAACACTGAAGCTTTCTTT
cdr3_aa: CASSLSVNTEAFF
d_call: -
clone_size: -
v_call: TRBV13
j_call: TRBJ1-1

cdr3_nt: TGTGCCAGCAGTTGGGGGGTCTGGGAGCAGTACTTC
cdr3_aa: CASSWGVWEQYF
d_call: -
clone_size: -
v_call: TRBV28
j_call: TRBJ2-7

cdr3_nt: TGTGCCAGCAGGGATCACAGGGTACTCTACGAGCAGTACTTC
cdr3_aa: CASRDHRVLYEQYF
d_call: -
clone_size: many
v_call: TRBV11-2
j_call: TRBJ2-7